These T cell receptor beta chains were read from a single sample in a study of blood T cell repertoires in COVID-19. The method was immunoSEQ multiplex PCR; TCRdb's version includes in-frame clones alone and lacks a portion of them. The table includes 250,000 or so clones, 70% to 85% detected once. The sample comprised peripheral blood. The receptors shown here come from a man aged 40-50 years who had recovered from COVID-19. CDR3s include the opening cysteine and the closing phenylalanine or tryptophan. The order of the fields is J gene, V gene, D gene, clone size, CDR3 DNA, CDR3 protein. The D gene is left open where the match is weak. Only part of the rows carry a size: once, few, many, or a class if the clone is expanded.

TRBJ1-1 | TRBV27 | . | . | TGTGCCAGCAGTTTGGCGGGGGGGAACACTGAAGCTTTCTTT | CASSLAGGNTEAFF
TRBJ2-2 | TRBV10-1 | TRBD1 | . | TGCGCCAGCAGTAACGCTCGGACAGGGGGCTTGACCGGGGAGCTGTTTTTT | CASSNARTGGLTGELFF
TRBJ2-1 | TRBV19 | . | few | TGTGCCAGTACCACACGAAAGGCCAGCGGGCACAATGAGCAGTTCTTC | CASTTRKASGHNEQFF
TRBJ1-1 | TRBV18 | . | . | TGTGCCAGCTCGATTGGAGACACTGAAGCTTTCTTT | CASSIGDTEAFF
TRBJ1-2 | TRBV19 | . | once | TGTGCCACCGCAGGAATACTGTATGTTAGCTACACCTTC | CATAGILYVSYTF
TRBJ2-1 | TRBV3-1/TRBV3-2 | . | . | TGTGCCAGCAGCCGGGGCGCAGGGTACGGAGAGCAGTTCTTC | CASSRGAGYGEQFF
TRBJ2-7 | TRBV7-2 | TRBD1 | once | TGTGCCAGCAGCTTGACGGACAGGGGCCACGAGCAGTACTTC | CASSLTDRGHEQYF
TRBJ2-6 | TRBV12-3/TRBV12-4 | . | few | TGTGCCAGCAGCACTGGGGCCAACGTCCTGACTTTC | CASSTGANVLTF
TRBJ2-1 | TRBV7-9 | TRBD2 | . | TGTGCCAGCATGAAGACTAGCGGGAGGAATGAGCAGTTCTTC | CASMKTSGRNEQFF
TRBJ2-1 | TRBV6-2/TRBV6-3 | TRBD2 | . | TGTGCCAGCAGTTACGTAGCGGGAGAATCCTACAATGAGCAGTTCTTC | CASSYVAGESYNEQFF
TRBJ1-2 | TRBV2 | TRBD1 | . | TGTGCCAGCAGTGGGCCGGGACAGGTCATATCCTATGGCTACACCTTC | CASSGPGQVISYGYTF
TRBJ1-5 | TRBV18 | . | few | TGTGCCAGCTCACAACAGGGACCTTATAGCAATCAGCCCCAGCATTTT | CASSQQGPYSNQPQHF
TRBJ1-1 | TRBV5-8 | . | . | TGTGCCAGCAGCCTGGTCGGGGGGAGGACTGAAGCTTTCTTT | CASSLVGGRTEAFF
TRBJ1-2 | TRBV18 | TRBD1 | . | TGTGCCAGCTCACCCCCAGGGGGAGGCTACACCTTC | CASSPPGGGYTF
TRBJ1-1 | TRBV11-2 | TRBD1 | . | TGTGCCAGCAGCTCCCACCTTTCCAGGGGGTCCACTGAAGCTTTCTTT | CASSSHLSRGSTEAFF
TRBJ1-5 | TRBV11-2 | . | . | TGTGCCAGCAGCTTAGTCGTTCGGGGAGATGATCAGCCCCAGCATTTT | CASSLVVRGDDQPQHF
TRBJ1-5 | TRBV19 | . | . | TGTGCCAGTAGTAGCACAGGGAGTTCTCGGGATCAGCCCCAGCATTTT | CASSSTGSSRDQPQHF
TRBJ1-2 | TRBV11-2 | . | . | TGTGCCAGCAGCTTAGATCAGGATGGCTACACCTTC | CASSLDQDGYTF
TRBJ2-3 | TRBV2 | TRBD1 | once | TGTGCCAGCGGACAGGAGAGCACAGATACGCAGTATTTT | CASGQESTDTQYF
TRBJ1-1 | TRBV18 | . | . | TGTGCCAGCTCACCGTCACAGGGTCATCCGGACACTGAAGCTTTCTTT | CASSPSQGHPDTEAFF
TRBJ1-1 | TRBV5-1 | TRBD1 | . | TGCGCCAGCAGCGGACAGGACGGAACTACTGAAGCTTTCTTT | CASSGQDGTTEAFF
TRBJ1-2 | TRBV7-2 | . | . | TGTGCCAGCAGCTTACGGTTCGGCTATGGCTACACCTTC | CASSLRFGYGYTF
TRBJ1-2 | TRBV2 | TRBD1 | . | TGTGCCAGCAGTGGTGACAGGGTGCCCCAAGGCTACACCTTC | CASSGDRVPQGYTF
TRBJ2-3 | TRBV7-2 | . | . | TGTGCCAGCAGCTTCCTCGGGGGGCCCACAGATACGCAGTATTTT | CASSFLGGPTDTQYF